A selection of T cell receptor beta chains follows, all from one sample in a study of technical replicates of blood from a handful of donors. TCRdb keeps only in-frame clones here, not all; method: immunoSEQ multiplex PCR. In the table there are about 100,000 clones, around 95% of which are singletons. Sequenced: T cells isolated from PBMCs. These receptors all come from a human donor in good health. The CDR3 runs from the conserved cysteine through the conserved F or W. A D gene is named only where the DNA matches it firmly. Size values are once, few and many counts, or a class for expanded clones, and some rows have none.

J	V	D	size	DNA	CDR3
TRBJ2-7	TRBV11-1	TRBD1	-	TGTGCCAGCGCCGGGACAGGGGTTTTCTACGAGCAGTACTTC	CASAGTGVFYEQYF
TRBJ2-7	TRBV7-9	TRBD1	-	TGTGCCAGCAGCTTACGGTCCCCAGGGGGCTTTTACGAGCAGTACTTC	CASSLRSPGGFYEQYF
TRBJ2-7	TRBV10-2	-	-	TGCGCCAGCAGCCGCCTAAGGAGGGACTCCTACGAGCAGTACTTC	CASSRLRRDSYEQYF
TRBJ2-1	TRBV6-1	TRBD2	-	TGTGCCAGCATCGGACTAGCGGGAATCAATGAGCAGTTCTTC	CASIGLAGINEQFF
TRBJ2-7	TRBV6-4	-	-	TGTGCCAGCAGTGCCGAACTAGGATACGAGCAGTACTTC	CASSAELGYEQYF
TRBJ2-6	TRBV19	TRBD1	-	TGTGCCAGTAGAACCGGGACAGGGGTCGGGGCCAACGTCCTGACTTTC	CASRTGTGVGANVLTF
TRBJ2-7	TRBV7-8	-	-	TGTGCCAGCAGCTTAGAAGCGGGCACGCAGGGATACGAGCAGTACTTC	CASSLEAGTQGYEQYF
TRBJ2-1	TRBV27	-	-	TGTGCCAGCAGTCCTTTTACGAGCTCCTACAATGAGCAGTTCTTC	CASSPFTSSYNEQFF
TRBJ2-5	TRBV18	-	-	TGTGCCAGCTCACCTCCCAACCAAGAGACCCAGTACTTC	CASSPPNQETQYF
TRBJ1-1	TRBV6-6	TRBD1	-	TGTGCCAGCAGTTTATCCGGGGGACAGGGCAACGAAGCTTTCTTT	CASSLSGGQGNEAFF
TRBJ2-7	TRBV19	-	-	TGTGCCAGTAGTCCGACAGCAGCCTACGAGCAGTACTTC	CASSPTAAYEQYF
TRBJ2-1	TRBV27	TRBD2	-	TGTGCCAGCAGTACCCCTAGCGGAGGATACAATGAGCAGTTCTTC	CASSTPSGGYNEQFF
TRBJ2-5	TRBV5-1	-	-	TGCGCCAGCAGCCGGGACACCCAAGAGACCCAGTACTTC	CASSRDTQETQYF
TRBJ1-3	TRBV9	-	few	TGTGCCAGCAGCGTCGGTGTTTCTGGAAACACCATATATTTT	CASSVGVSGNTIYF
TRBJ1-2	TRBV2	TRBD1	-	TGTGCCAGCAGTCGACAGGGGGATGGCTACACCTTC	CASSRQGDGYTF
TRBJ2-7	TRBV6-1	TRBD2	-	TGTGCCGTCGGGGGGAACTACGAGCAGTACTTC	CAVGGNYEQYF
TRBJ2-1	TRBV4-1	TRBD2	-	TGCGCCAGCAGCCAAGAGTTAGCGGGAGGTTACAATGAGCAGTTCTTC	CASSQELAGGYNEQFF
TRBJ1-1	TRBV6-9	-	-	TGTGCCAGCAGTTATAGCGGGGGTACTGAAGCTTTCTTT	CASSYSGGTEAFF
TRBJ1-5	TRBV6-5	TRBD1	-	TGTGCCAGCAGTGCAGGGGGAATGTCCAGTCAGCCCCAGCATTTT	CASSAGGMSSQPQHF
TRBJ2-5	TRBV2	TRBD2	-	TGTGCCAGCAGTCGGACTAGCGGGGGGGCATGGGAAGAGACCCAGTACTTC	CASSRTSGGAWEETQYF
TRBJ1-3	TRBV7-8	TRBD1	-	TGTGCCAGCAGCTCCCCAGGGGGCGCTGGAAACACCATATATTTT	CASSSPGGAGNTIYF
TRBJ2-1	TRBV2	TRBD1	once	TGTGCCAGCAGCCAGGGGGTGGTCAATGAGCAGTTCTTC	CASSQGVVNEQFF
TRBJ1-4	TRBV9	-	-	TGTGCCAGCAGCGTCGGACTTCATGAAAAACTGTTTTTT	CASSVGLHEKLFF
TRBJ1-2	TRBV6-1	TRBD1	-	TGTGCCAGCAGTGAAGCGGGACAGACCCCCTATGGCTACACCTTC	CASSEAGQTPYGYTF
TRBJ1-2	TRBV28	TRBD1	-	TGTGCCACCAAGGCATTAAGGACAGGCAGTAACTATGGCTACACCTTC	CATKALRTGSNYGYTF
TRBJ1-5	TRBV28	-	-	TGTGCCAGCAGTTTACGGGGGGGGCTGGGCAATCAGCCCCAGCATTTT	CASSLRGGLGNQPQHF
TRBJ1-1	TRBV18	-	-	TGTGCCAGCTCACTAATTCAGATCTGGAGGGCCCTAGCTTTCTTT	CASSLIQIWRALAFF
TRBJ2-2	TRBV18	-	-	TGTGCCAGCTCCCCGACAAGAGAGGGACTTCAAGGACCCCCTAACACCGGGGAGCTGTTTTTT	CASSPTREGLQGPPNTGELFF
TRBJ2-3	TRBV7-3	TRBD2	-	TGTGCCAGCAGCTTGCGACTAGCGGGGAGCACAGATACGCAGTATTTT	CASSLRLAGSTDTQYF
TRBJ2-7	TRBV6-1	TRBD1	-	TGTGCCAGCTACAGGGGCTACGAGCAGTACTTC	CASYRGYEQYF
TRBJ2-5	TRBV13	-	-	TGTGCCAGCAGCTTAGGGTGGAGCCCTGACCAAGAGACCCAGTACTTC	CASSLGWSPDQETQYF
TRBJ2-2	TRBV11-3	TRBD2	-	TGTGCCAGCAGCTTTGGATCTAGCGGCCGGGGCGGGGAGCTGTTTTTT	CASSFGSSGRGGELFF
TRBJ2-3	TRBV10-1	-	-	TGCGCCAGCAGTGAGTCGAGCGGGCGAAGCACAGATACGCAGTATTTT	CASSESSGRSTDTQYF
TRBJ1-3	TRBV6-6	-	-	TGTGCCAGCAGTCCCAGGAGGATACCGTGGACGCACACCATATATTTT	CASSPRRIPWTHTIYF
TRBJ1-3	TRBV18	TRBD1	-	TGTGCCAGCTCACCAACAGGGGGCGCGGGAAACACCATATATTTT	CASSPTGGAGNTIYF
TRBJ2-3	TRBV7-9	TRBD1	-	TGTGCCAGCAGGGTCCGCGTCGGGACAGCTGCCACAGATACGCAGTATTTT	CASRVRVGTAATDTQYF
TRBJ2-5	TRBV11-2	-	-	TGTGCCAGCAGCTTACCTAGAGGGGCGGGACAAGAGACCCAGTACTTC	CASSLPRGAGQETQYF
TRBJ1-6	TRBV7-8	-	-	TGTGCCAGCAGCTTAGAAGTTTTGAGCTCCTATAATTCACCCCTCCACTTT	CASSLEVLSSYNSPLHF
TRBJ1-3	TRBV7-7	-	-	TGTGCCAGCAGCCGCTCGGGGGGGGCTGGAAACACCATATATTTT	CASSRSGGAGNTIYF
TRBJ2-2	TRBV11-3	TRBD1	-	TGTGCCAGCAGCTTAGCCGGCAGGGGGATAGCGTTACGTTCCGGGGAGCTGTTTTTT	CASSLAGRGIALRSGELFF
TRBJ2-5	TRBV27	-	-	TGTGCCAGCAGTGGATGGACGGGGGAGACCCAGTACTTC	CASSGWTGETQYF
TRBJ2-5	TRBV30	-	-	TGTGCCTGGAGTGTACTAGAGACCCAGTACTTC	CAWSVLETQYF
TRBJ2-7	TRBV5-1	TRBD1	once	TGCGCCAGCAGCTTGGAAGACAGGGGGCTTGAGCAGTACTTC	CASSLEDRGLEQYF
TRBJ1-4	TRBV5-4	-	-	TGTGCCAGCAGCTCGCCGACAGGAACTAATGAAAAACTGTTTTTT	CASSSPTGTNEKLFF
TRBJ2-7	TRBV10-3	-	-	TGTGCCATCACCGAAGACGGGGGATCCTACGAGCAGTACTTC	CAITEDGGSYEQYF
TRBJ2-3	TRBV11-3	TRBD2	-	TGTGCCAGCAGCTTCGGACTAGGAGCAGATACGCAGTATTTT	CASSFGLGADTQYF
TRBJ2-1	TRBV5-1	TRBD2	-	TGCGCCAGCGGGCTAGCGGGTCGTTACAATGAGCAGTTCTTC	CASGLAGRYNEQFF
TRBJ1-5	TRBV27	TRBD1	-	TGTGCCAGCAGTTTCCTTTCTCCCTCCGGATGGGACAGGGGAGGTCAGCCCCAGCATTTT	CASSFLSPSGWDRGGQPQHF
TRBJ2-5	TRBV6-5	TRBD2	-	TGTGCCAGCAGCCGTAGCGGGGGAACGGAAGAGACCCAGTACTTC	CASSRSGGTEETQYF
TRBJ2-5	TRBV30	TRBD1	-	TGTGCCTGGAGACAAGGGGACAGACAGGAGACCCAGTACTTC	CAWRQGDRQETQYF
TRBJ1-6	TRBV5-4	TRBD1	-	TGTGCCAGCAGCACCGGGACAGGCTCCTATAATTCACCCCTCCACTTT	CASSTGTGSYNSPLHF
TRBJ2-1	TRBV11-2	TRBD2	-	TGTGCCAGCACCGGGGGGGGGAACTACAATGAGCAGTTCTTC	CASTGGGNYNEQFF
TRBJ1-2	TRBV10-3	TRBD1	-	TGTGCCGCAACAGGGGGCGCCGGTGGCTACACCTTC	CAATGGAGGYTF
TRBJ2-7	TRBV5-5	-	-	TGTGCCAGCAGCTTGGAAACCCGTGGGGGGTTCCAATCCTACGAGCAGTACTTC	CASSLETRGGFQSYEQYF
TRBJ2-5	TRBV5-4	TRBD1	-	TGTGCCCAAAAGGGGGCTAGTGGAGAGACCCAGTACTTC	CAQKGASGETQYF
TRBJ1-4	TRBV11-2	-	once	TGTGCCAGCAGCCGGACCTGGACAGAACGTAATGAAAAACTGTTTTTT	CASSRTWTERNEKLFF
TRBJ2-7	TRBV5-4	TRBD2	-	TGTGCCAGCAGCTCAACCTCTAGCGGCCGCTCCTACGAGCAGTACTTC	CASSSTSSGRSYEQYF